The rows below give T cell receptor beta chains drawn from one sample of a study of CXCR3-negative and CXCR3-positive naive CD8 T cells. TCRdb reprocessed the 5' RACE reads; each CDR3 protein has one entry and no DNA is given. The sample totals 75,000 to 95,000 distinct CDR3 sequences. The sample comprised naive CXCR3- CD8+ T cells from blood. The receptors shown here come from a human donor in good health. Some clones in this sample may be carry-over from other donors' samples. Both conserved end residues are part of each CDR3. Each record gives: CDR3 protein, J gene, V gene.

CDR3: CASSYTGGPPTEAFF
J: TRBJ1-1
V: TRBV6-6

CDR3: CAARLAGEDEQYF
J: TRBJ2-7
V: TRBV15

CDR3: CASSVGVQGTYGYTF
J: TRBJ1-2
V: TRBV9

CDR3: CASSFNRGNQPQHF
J: TRBJ1-5
V: TRBV5-6

CDR3: CASSQIDRGQETQYF
J: TRBJ2-5
V: TRBV4-1

CDR3: CASSPVGAGSPLHF
J: TRBJ1-6
V: TRBV5-1

CDR3: CASSPGQITEAFF
J: TRBJ1-1
V: TRBV10-2

CDR3: CASSEGTGSTDTQYF
J: TRBJ2-3
V: TRBV9

CDR3: CASSYGGLAGETQYF
J: TRBJ2-5
V: TRBV6-1

CDR3: CASSLARRTDTQYF
J: TRBJ2-3
V: TRBV7-2

CDR3: CASSLRQSNTGELFF
J: TRBJ2-2
V: TRBV5-1

CDR3: CASSPTGDLAYEQYF
J: TRBJ2-7
V: TRBV7-2

CDR3: CASSFGAQVDTQYF
J: TRBJ2-3
V: TRBV28

CDR3: CASSPSGGTQPQHF
J: TRBJ1-5
V: TRBV12-3/TRBV12-4

CDR3: CASSLDRKAPYEQYF
J: TRBJ2-7
V: TRBV12-3/TRBV12-4

CDR3: CASSQSTGTSYEQYF
J: TRBJ2-7
V: TRBV4-2

CDR3: CSVEGENDRYTDTQYF
J: TRBJ2-3
V: TRBV29-1

CDR3: CASSIGPADTQYF
J: TRBJ2-3
V: TRBV5-1